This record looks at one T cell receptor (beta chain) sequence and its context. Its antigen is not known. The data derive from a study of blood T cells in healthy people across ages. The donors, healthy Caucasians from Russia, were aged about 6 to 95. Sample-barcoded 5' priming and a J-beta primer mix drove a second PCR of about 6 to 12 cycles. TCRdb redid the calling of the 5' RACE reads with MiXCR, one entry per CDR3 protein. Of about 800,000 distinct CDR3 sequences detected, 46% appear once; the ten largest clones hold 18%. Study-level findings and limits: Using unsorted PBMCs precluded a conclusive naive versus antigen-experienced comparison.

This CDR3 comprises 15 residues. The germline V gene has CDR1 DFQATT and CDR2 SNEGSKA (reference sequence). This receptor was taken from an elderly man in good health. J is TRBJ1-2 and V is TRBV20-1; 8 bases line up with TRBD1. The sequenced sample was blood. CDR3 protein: CSGLHRGTYPYGYTF. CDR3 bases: TGCAGCGGCCTTCACAGGGGGACCTACCCCTATGGCTACACCTTC.